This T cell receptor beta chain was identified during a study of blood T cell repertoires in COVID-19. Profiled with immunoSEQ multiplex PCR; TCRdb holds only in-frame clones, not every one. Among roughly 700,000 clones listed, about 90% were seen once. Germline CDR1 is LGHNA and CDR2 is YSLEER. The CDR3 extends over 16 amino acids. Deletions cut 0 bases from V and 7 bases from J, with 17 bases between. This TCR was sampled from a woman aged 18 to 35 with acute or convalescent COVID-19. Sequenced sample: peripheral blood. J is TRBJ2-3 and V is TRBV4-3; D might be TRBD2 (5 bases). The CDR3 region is CASSQDPGVGRNTQYF. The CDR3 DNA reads TGCGCCAGCAGCCAAGACCCCGGGGTAGGGCGAAATACGCAGTATTTT.